The clone carrying this T cell receptor beta chain was seen a few times. J gave up 3 bases and V 3 bases, and 6 bases lay outside the gene matches. CDR1 is DFQATT and CDR2 is SNEGSKA in the germline V gene (reference sequence). The CDR3 extends over 15 amino acids. This sample was taken from a study of blood T cells in healthy people across ages. A J-beta primer mix and a sample-barcoded 5' primer were used in a second PCR of roughly 6 to 11 cycles. TCRdb analysed the 5' RACE reads with MiXCR anew, one entry per CDR3 protein. Of about 680,000 distinct CDR3 sequences detected, 49% appear once; the ten largest clones hold under 35%.

The receptor was isolated from an older woman in good health. Sequencing was done on a sample of blood. The chain carries TRBV20-1 and TRBJ2-1, with 9 nucleotides matching TRBD2. CDR3 sequence reads: CSARGVAGDYNEQFF. The CDR3 coding sequence is TGCAGTGCTAGGGGCGTAGCGGGAGACTACAATGAGCAGTTCTTC.